These 13 T cell receptor beta chains originate from one sample sequenced in a study of blood T cell repertoires in COVID-19. Here immunoSEQ multiplex PCR was the method, and the copy in TCRdb shows in-frame clones only, minus some. The repertoire holds 200,000 to 300,000 clones, with around four fifths as singletons. The sequencing input was peripheral blood. These receptors all come from a woman between 55 and 75 years old with active or convalescent COVID-19.

The rearrangement links TRBV6-5 to TRBJ1-6; 9 bases agree with TRBD1. In germline, CDR1 is MNHEY, CDR2 SVGAGI. The CDR3 extends over 15 amino acids. The V and J ends lost 7 bases and 5 bases, in that order; junction bases with no gene match: 6. CDR3 bases: TGTGCCAGCAAAAGACAGGGGGTAAATAATTCACCCCTCCACTTT. This translates into CASKRQGVNNSPLHF.

The chain combines TRBV30 with TRBJ2-1; TRBD2 agrees at 14 bases. The V segment lost 3 bases and the J segment 5 bases; nucleotides outside the gene matches: 6. This CDR3 contains 16 residues. Looked up from germline, CDR1 is GTSNPN and CDR2 is SVGIG (reference sequence). The CDR3 protein is CAWRRGTSGRNNEQFF. The CDR3 DNA reads TGTGCCTGGAGACGGGGGACTAGCGGGAGAAACAATGAGCAGTTCTTC.

This chain joins TRBV7-9 and TRBJ2-7, with 7 bases aligning to TRBD1. CDR1 and CDR2 (germline): SEHNR, FQNEAQ (reference sequence). This CDR3 region has 13 residues. The trim removed 5 bases at V and 3 bases at J, leaving 4 bases unmatched. CDR3 amino acids: CASSPGQHYEQYV. The CDR3 region has the DNA TGTGCCAGCAGCCCGGGACAGCACTACGAGCAGTACGTC.

The rearrangement links TRBV18 to TRBJ1-2, with D possibly being TRBD1 (5 bases). The CDR3 covers 11 residues. V dropped 3 bases and J dropped 10 bases, with 9 bases sitting between them. Germline CDR1 KGHSH, CDR2 LQKENI. In DNA, the CDR3 is TGTGCCAGCTCACCGGGGGGAGACTACACCTTC. It translates to CASSPGGDYTF.

This chain connects TRBV27 to TRBJ2-1; 9 nucleotides align to TRBD2. The CDR3 has 16 residues. Germline CDR1 reads MNHEY; CDR2 reads SMNVEV (reference sequence). J gave up 3 bases and V 5 bases, and 8 bases lay outside the gene matches. As DNA, the CDR3 is TGTGCCAGCAGTGTAGTAGCGGGAGCAATCTACAATGAGCAGTTCTTC. Its protein is CASSVVAGAIYNEQFF.

CDR3 protein: CSVGSPDAGLNTEAFF. The CDR3 nucleotides are TGCAGCGTTGGATCCCCCGACGCAGGGTTGAACACTGAAGCTTTCTTT. The J gene is TRBJ1-1, the V gene TRBV29-1, with D maybe TRBD1 (5 bases). Trimming pared 4 bases from V and 0 bases from J, leaving 18 bases between. CDR3 length equals 16 residues. The germline V gene encodes CDR1 SQVTM and CDR2 ANQGSEA.

This clone was picked up one time. The chain uses TRBV11-2 and TRBJ2-3; TRBD2 might be the D (6 bases). V was shortened by 3 bases and J by 7 bases, with 17 bases between the two germline ends. The V gene's germline CDR1 is SGHAT and CDR2 FQNNGV. CDR3 length equals 15 residues. CDR3 residues: CASSFRPSEGNTQYF. The CDR3 bases are TGTGCCAGCAGCTTCCGTCCTAGCGAAGGCAATACGCAGTATTTT.

The chain recombines TRBV6-2 or TRBV6-3 with TRBJ2-4; 12 nucleotides agree with TRBD2. The germline V gene has CDR1 MNHEY and CDR2 SVGEGT. V shed 5 bases and J 4 bases; nucleotides not matched to a gene: 3. This CDR3 comprises 15 residues. The CDR3 loop is CASSETSGGKNIQYF. The DNA of the CDR3 is TGTGCCAGCAGTGAGACTAGCGGGGGTAAAAACATTCAGTACTTC.

This clone appeared once. The V gene is TRBV4-1, the J gene TRBJ1-4, with D unclear. Trimming stripped 0 bases from V and 8 bases from J, with 13 bases between. CDR3 length: 15 amino acids. Germline CDR1 is MGHRA and CDR2 is YSYEKL. The CDR3 nucleotides are TGCGCCAGCAGCCAAGAGCCCCTATCGGGGGAAAAACTGTTTTTT. Its protein is CASSQEPLSGEKLFF.

This CDR3 reads CASSLVSTNEQFF. CDR3 in DNA: TGTGCCAGCAGCTTAGTTTCTACCAATGAGCAGTTCTTC. This sequence joins TRBV11-3 and TRBJ2-1; D not resolved. The CDR3 spans 13 residues. With 1 base removed from V and 6 bases from J, the gap between germline ends came to 7 bases. Germline V gene lookup returns CDR1 SGHNT and CDR2 YENEEA.

The chain uses TRBV18 and TRBJ2-1; 10 bases map to TRBD1. Per germline, CDR1 KGHSH and CDR2 LQKENI. The CDR3 sequence is 15 residues long. The ends lost 4 bases at V and 4 bases at J; junction bases unmatched: 4. CDR3 loop: CASSRQGASYNEQFF. The CDR3 nucleotides are TGTGCCAGCTCACGACAGGGGGCCTCGTACAATGAGCAGTTCTTC.

The J gene is TRBJ2-5, the V gene TRBV5-4; TRBD2 is a possible D gene (6 bases). The germline V gene has CDR1 SGHNT and CDR2 YYREEE (reference sequence). V lost 2 bases, J lost 7 bases, and 9 bases lay in between. This CDR3 has 12 residues. CDR3 DNA: TGTGCCAGCAGCTTTTTTAGCGGGACCCAGTACTTC. Translated, it gives CASSFFSGTQYF. Based on the CDR3 plus reference TRBV5-4 and TRBJ2-5, the full variable domain is ETGVTQSPTHLIKTRGQQVTLRCSSQSGHNTVSWYQQALGQGPQFIFQYYREEENGRGNFPPRFSGLQFPNYSSELNVNALELDDSALYLCASSFFSGTQYFGPGTRLLVL.

This chain connects TRBV21-1 to TRBJ2-7; no DNA check was done on the table's D call, TRBD1. TRBV21-1 is a listed pseudogene. The CDR3 is made up of 15 amino acids. In DNA, the CDR3 is TGTGCCAGCACTCCCAGGGGCCGCGGCTTTTACGAGCAGTACGTC. This codes for CASTPRGRGFYEQYV.